The 18 T cell receptor beta chains presented below share a single source sample, sequenced in a study of blood T cell repertoires in COVID-19. Produced via immunoSEQ multiplex PCR; TCRdb's table is partial and in-frame only. The repertoire holds approximately 170,000 clones, 84% seen once, with approximately 7.7% in the top ten. The sequencing input was PBMCs or T cells enriched from blood (not recorded which). Source of these receptors: a woman aged 50 to 65 who had recovered from COVID-19.

Here the CDR3 reads CASSLETGNYGYTF. The DNA of the CDR3 is TGTGCCAGCAGCTTAGAGACGGGAAACTATGGCTACACCTTC. The chain employs TRBV5-4 and TRBJ1-2; the D is unclear. The CDR3 spans 14 residues. V lost 2 bases, J lost 2 bases, and 10 bases lay in between. Germline V gives CDR1 SGHNT, CDR2 YYREEE (reference sequence).

The V gene is TRBV27, the J gene TRBJ2-1, with 9 bases matching TRBD2. Germline CDR1 reads MNHEY; CDR2 reads SMNVEV (reference sequence). The CDR3 is made up of 19 amino acids. V dropped 7 bases and J dropped 6; count of bases not matched to a gene: 22. The CDR3 DNA follows: TGTGCCAGCAATCCCTTTGGCCCAACTAGCGGGCGGATCTCCAATGAGCAGTTCTTC. Translated, it gives CASNPFGPTSGRISNEQFF.

This clone was recorded only once. The chain combines TRBV5-1 with TRBJ2-7, with 7 bases lining up with TRBD1. With V trimmed by 0 bases and J by 2 bases, 2 bases remained unmatched. CDR3 length: 14 amino acids. Looked up from germline, CDR1 is SGHRS and CDR2 is YFSETQ. The CDR3 sequence is CASSLEGAPYEQYF. Written as DNA, the CDR3 is TGCGCCAGCAGCTTGGAGGGGGCCCCCTACGAGCAGTACTTC.

The chain links TRBV6-5 to TRBJ1-5, with TRBD1 identical over 8 bases. J was trimmed by 6 bases and V by 6 bases; bases with no gene match: 4. This CDR3 spans 13 amino acids. Germline CDR1 MNHEY, CDR2 SVGAGI. The CDR3 region is CASRTGVIQPQHF. The DNA of the CDR3 is TGTGCCAGCAGGACAGGGGTAATTCAGCCCCAGCATTTT.

The V gene is TRBV28, the J gene TRBJ1-2; D ambiguous. Germline V gene lookup returns CDR1 MDHEN and CDR2 SYDVKM. This CDR3 is built from 15 residues. Trimming took off 2 bases at V and 1 base at J, with 11 bases between the two ends. DNA for the CDR3: TGTGCCAGCAGTTTAGGGTCACGGGGTAACTATGGCTACACCTTC. Its translation: CASSLGSRGNYGYTF.

The chain joins TRBV19 to TRBJ2-1; 11 bases are shared with TRBD2. Germline CDR1 LNHDA, CDR2 SQIVND (reference sequence). The CDR3 is made up of 15 amino acids. V gave up 4 bases and J gave up 4 bases; unmatched junction bases: 3. Here the CDR3 reads CASSTLAGGYNEQFF. In DNA, the CDR3 is TGTGCCAGTAGTACCCTAGCGGGGGGATACAATGAGCAGTTCTTC.

Note on this clone: At one end, the junction sequence differs from germline, possibly due to a read error. V is TRBV7-7 and J is TRBJ2-3, with TRBD2 as a possible D gene (6 bases). The CDR3 is 13 amino acids. Germline CDR1 reads SSHAT; CDR2 reads FNYEAQ (reference sequence). The CDR3: CASSLALASPQYF. CDR3 nucleotide sequence: TGTGCTAGCAGCTTAGCCCTAGCGTCACCGCAGTATTTT.

The chain carries TRBV9 and TRBJ2-1; possibly TRBD1 for D (5 bases). Germline values: CDR1 SGDLS, CDR2 YYNGEE. The CDR3 has 17 residues. V was shortened by 0 bases and J by 3 bases, with 16 bases between the two germline ends. The CDR3 nucleotides read TGTGCCAGCAGCGTAGGGGTCGCAGGGCCAATCTACAATGAGCAGTTCTTC. Translation gives CASSVGVAGPIYNEQFF.

This clone was recorded a few times. The chain combines TRBV11-3 with TRBJ2-3; tentatively, D is TRBD2 (6 bases). Germline V gives CDR1 SGHNT, CDR2 YENEEA. Trimming shortened V by 4 bases and J by 1 base, and 9 bases separated the two germline ends. This CDR3 is 14 amino acids long. The CDR3 region has the DNA TGTGCCAGCAGCTGGGACTCTCGCACAGATACGCAGTATTTT. Its translation: CASSWDSRTDTQYF.

This clone was detected a few times. The rearrangement links TRBV5-1 to TRBJ1-2; no firm D call. CDR3 length: 13 residues. Germline values: CDR1 SGHRS, CDR2 YFSETQ. The germline V and J ends were trimmed by 5 bases and 2 bases, with 10 bases remaining between them. The CDR3 loop is CASRLTANYGYTF. The CDR3 DNA reads as TGCGCCAGCAGACTTACAGCCAACTATGGCTACACCTTC. Supplemented by reference TRBV5-1 and TRBJ1-2, the full variable domain reads KAGVTQTPRYLIKTRGQQVTLSCSPISGHRSVSWYQQTPGQGLQFLFEYFSETQRNKGNFPGRFSGRQFSNSRSEMNVSTLELGDSALYLCASRLTANYGYTFGSGTRLTVV.

This chain uses TRBV5-6 with TRBJ2-1; tentative D call: TRBD1 (6 bases). With 2 bases removed from V and 4 bases from J, the gap between germline ends came to 10 bases. The germline gives CDR1 SGHDT, CDR2 YYEEEE. The CDR3 loop spans 14 amino acids. This chain's CDR3 is CASSLRTAYNEQFF. CDR3 coding DNA: TGTGCCAGCAGCTTAAGGACAGCTTACAATGAGCAGTTCTTC. Supplemented by reference TRBV5-6 and TRBJ2-1, the full variable domain reads DAGVTQSPTHLIKTRGQQVTLRCSPKSGHDTVSWYQQALGQGPQFIFQYYEEEERQRGNFPDRFSGHQFPNYSSELNVNALLLGDSALYLCASSLRTAYNEQFFGPGTRLTVL.

V is TRBV6-5 and J is TRBJ1-2; TRBD1 matches at 8 bases. Germline assignment: CDR1 MNHEY and CDR2 SVGAGI. Unmatched junction bases numbered 8, after V lost 6 bases and J lost 5 bases. The CDR3 loop spans 14 amino acids. CDR3 residues: CASSNGQGWYGYTF. CDR3 bases: TGTGCCAGCAGCAATGGACAGGGTTGGTATGGCTACACCTTC.

The chain couples TRBV18 to TRBJ1-4; 11 bases map to TRBD1. The length of the CDR3 is 16 residues. Germline-derived CDR1 and CDR2 are KGHSH and LQKENI. V lost 6 bases to trimming and J lost 7 bases; unmatched junction nucleotides: 10. CDR3 loop: CASSRGRDRGIEKLFF. The DNA of the CDR3 is TGTGCCAGCTCTCGAGGCCGGGACAGGGGGATTGAAAAACTGTTTTTT. The full variable domain, with the rest looked up from reference TRBV18 and TRBJ1-4, is NAGVMQNPRHLVRRRGQEARLRCSPMKGHSHVYWYRQLPEEGLKFMVYLQKENIIDESGMPKERFSAEFPKEGPSILRIQQVVRGDSAAYFCASSRGRDRGIEKLFFGSGTQLSVL.

The chain has TRBV21-1 and TRBJ2-7; whether TRBD2, the table's D call, matches the DNA was not checked. TRBV21-1 is classified as a pseudogene. This CDR3 has 23 amino acids. The CDR3 DNA is TGTGCCAGCAGCAAAATCAGCCCTACCAATAGGGGGCACACGCGGGAGGGGGGCCGTGAGCAGTACTTC. Its translation: CASSKISPTNRGHTREGGREQYF.

The count of this clone is one. The V call is TRBV10-3, the J call TRBJ2-2; 8 nucleotides agree with TRBD1. The CDR3 totals 13 residues. Germline trimming cut 8 bases from V and 6 bases from J; bases unmatched to any gene: 5. The germline V gene has CDR1 ENHRY and CDR2 SYGVKD. DNA for the CDR3: TGTGCCATCGCCCAGGGGGCCCCCGGGGAGCTGTTTTTT. It encodes CAIAQGAPGELFF.

This clone was seen repeatedly, ten times or more. This chain joins TRBV4-3 and TRBJ1-1; a possible D gene is TRBD1 (6 bases). The CDR3 length is 18 residues. Trimming left V 0 bases short and J 3 bases short, with 20 bases between. Germline V gene sequence: CDR1 LGHNA, CDR2 YSLEER. CDR3 loop: CASSQDILGTPLDTEAFF. The CDR3 bases are TGCGCCAGCAGCCAAGATATACTAGGGACACCTCTTGACACTGAAGCTTTCTTT.

The chain joins TRBV7-2 to TRBJ2-7, with 10 bases fitting TRBD1. The CDR3 is 17 amino acids. The V segment lost 5 bases and the J segment 7 bases; nucleotides outside the gene matches: 17. Germline CDR1 SGHTA, CDR2 FQGNSA. The CDR3 DNA reads TGTGCCAGCAGCAGACAGGGGGCGACCAGCTTCGGTTGGGAGCAGTACTTC. Translation gives CASSRQGATSFGWEQYF.

The genes are TRBV28 and TRBJ1-5; D possibly corresponds to TRBD1 (6 bases). The length of the CDR3 is 14 residues. Germline CDR1 is MDHEN and CDR2 is SYDVKM. V was trimmed by 7 bases and J by 7 bases, leaving 17 bases between them. The CDR3 DNA sequence: TGTGCCAGCACCCCCCGAGGGGGAGGGCAGCCCCAGCATTTT. This codes for CASTPRGGGQPQHF.